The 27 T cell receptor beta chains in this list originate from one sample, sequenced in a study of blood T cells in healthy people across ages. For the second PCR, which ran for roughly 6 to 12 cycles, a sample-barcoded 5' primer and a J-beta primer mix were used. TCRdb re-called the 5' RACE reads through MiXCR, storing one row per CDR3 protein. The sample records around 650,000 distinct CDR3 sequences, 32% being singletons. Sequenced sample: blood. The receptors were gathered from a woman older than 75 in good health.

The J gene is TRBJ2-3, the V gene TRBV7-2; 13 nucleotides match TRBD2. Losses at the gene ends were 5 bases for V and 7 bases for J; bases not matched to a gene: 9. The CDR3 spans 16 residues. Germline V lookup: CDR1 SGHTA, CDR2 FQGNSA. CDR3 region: CASSPFGTSGAHTQYF. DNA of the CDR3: TGTGCCAGCAGCCCATTCGGGACTAGCGGGGCGCATACGCAGTATTTT. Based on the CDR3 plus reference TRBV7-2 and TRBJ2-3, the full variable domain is GAGVSQSPSNKVTEKGKDVELRCDPISGHTALYWYRQSLGQGLEFLIYFQGNSAPDKSGLPSDRFSAERTGGSVSTLTIQRTQQEDSAVYLCASSPFGTSGAHTQYFGPGTRLTVL.

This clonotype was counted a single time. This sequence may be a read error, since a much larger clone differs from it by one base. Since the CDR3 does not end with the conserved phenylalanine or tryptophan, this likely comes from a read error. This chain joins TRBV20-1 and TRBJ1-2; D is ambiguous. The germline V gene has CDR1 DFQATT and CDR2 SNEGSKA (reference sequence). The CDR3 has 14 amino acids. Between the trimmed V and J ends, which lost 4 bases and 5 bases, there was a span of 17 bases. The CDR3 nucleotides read TGCAGTGCTAACACTATGGCCCCGTGGTATGGCTACACCCTC. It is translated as CSANTMAPWYGYTL.

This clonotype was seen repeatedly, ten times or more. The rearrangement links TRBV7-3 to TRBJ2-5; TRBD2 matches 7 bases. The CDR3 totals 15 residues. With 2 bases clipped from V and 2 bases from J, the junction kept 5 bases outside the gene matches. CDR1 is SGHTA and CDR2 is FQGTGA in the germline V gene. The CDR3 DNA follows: TGTGCCAGCAGCTTACAGCGGGGCCCTCAAGAGACCCAGTACTTC. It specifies CASSLQRGPQETQYF.

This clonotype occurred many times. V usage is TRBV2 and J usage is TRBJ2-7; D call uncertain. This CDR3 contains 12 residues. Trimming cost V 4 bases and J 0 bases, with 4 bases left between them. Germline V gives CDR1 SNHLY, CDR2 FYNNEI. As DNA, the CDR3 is TGTGCCAGCAGTGCCGTCTCCTACGAGCAGTACTTC. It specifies CASSAVSYEQYF.

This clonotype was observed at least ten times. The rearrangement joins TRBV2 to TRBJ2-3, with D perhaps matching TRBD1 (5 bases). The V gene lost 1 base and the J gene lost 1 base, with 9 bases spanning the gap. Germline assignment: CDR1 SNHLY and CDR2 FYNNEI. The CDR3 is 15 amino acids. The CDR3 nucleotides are TGTGCCAGCAGTGAAGTCAGGGTGGGCACAGATACGCAGTATTTT. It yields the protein CASSEVRVGTDTQYF.

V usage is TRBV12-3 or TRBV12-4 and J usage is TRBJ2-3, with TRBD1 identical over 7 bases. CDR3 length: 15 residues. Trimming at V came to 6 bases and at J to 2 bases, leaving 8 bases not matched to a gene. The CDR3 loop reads CASSTNRGNTDTQYF. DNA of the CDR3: TGTGCCAGCAGCACTAACAGGGGAAACACAGATACGCAGTATTTT.

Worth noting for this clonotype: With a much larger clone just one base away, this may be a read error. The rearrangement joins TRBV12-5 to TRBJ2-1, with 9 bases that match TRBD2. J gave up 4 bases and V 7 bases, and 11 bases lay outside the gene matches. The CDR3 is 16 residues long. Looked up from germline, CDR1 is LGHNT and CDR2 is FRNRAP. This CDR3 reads CASDPGRGGQYNEQFF. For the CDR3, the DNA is TGTGCTAGTGATCCCGGGCGGGGGGGTCAGTACAATGAGCAGTTCTTC.

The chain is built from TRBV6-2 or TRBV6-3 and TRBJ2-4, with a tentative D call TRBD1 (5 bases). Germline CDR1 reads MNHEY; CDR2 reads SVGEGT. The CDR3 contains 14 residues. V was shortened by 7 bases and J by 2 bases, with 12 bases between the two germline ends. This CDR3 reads CASTIQGTKNIQYF. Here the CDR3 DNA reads TGTGCCAGCACTATTCAGGGAACCAAAAACATTCAGTACTTC.

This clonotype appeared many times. DNA of the CDR3: TGTGCCAGCAGCTTAAGACGGACCAGGGACAGCAGCTCTGGGGCCAACGTCCTGACTTTC. It codes for CASSLRRTRDSSSGANVLTF. The chain employs TRBV7-2 and TRBJ2-6; 7 nucleotides align to TRBD1. The CDR3 loop spans 20 amino acids. The V and J ends lost 2 bases and 0 bases, in that order; junction bases with no gene match: 13. Germline assignment: CDR1 SGHTA and CDR2 FQGNSA. Together with reference TRBV7-2 and TRBJ2-6, the CDR3 gives the full variable domain: GAGVSQSPSNKVTEKGKDVELRCDPISGHTALYWYRQSLGQGLEFLIYFQGNSAPDKSGLPSDRFSAERTGGSVSTLTIQRTQQEDSAVYLCASSLRRTRDSSSGANVLTFGAGSRLTVL.

The CDR3 protein is CASSLGGAGDVEYF. CDR3 coding DNA: TGTGCCAGCAGTTTGGGAGGGGCTGGAGATGTGGAATATTTT. V usage is TRBV12-3 or TRBV12-4 and J usage is TRBJ2-3; TRBD2 matches 7 bases. The V gene end was trimmed by 3 bases and the J gene end by 15 bases; junction bases not matched to a gene: 15. CDR3 size: 14 residues.

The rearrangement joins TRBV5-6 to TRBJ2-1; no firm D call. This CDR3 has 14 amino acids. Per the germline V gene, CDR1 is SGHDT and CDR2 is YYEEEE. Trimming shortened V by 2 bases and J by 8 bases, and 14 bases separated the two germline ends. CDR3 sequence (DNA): TGTGCCAGCAGCTTTCTAAACGGCCTAGATGAGCAGTTCTTC. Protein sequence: CASSFLNGLDEQFF.

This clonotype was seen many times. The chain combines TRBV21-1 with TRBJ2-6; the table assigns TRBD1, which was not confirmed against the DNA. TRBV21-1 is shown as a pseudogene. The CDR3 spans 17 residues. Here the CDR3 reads CASSKVGGFSGANVLTF. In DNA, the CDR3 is TGTGCCAGCAGCAAAGTCGGGGGGTTCTCTGGGGCCAACGTCCTGACTTTC.

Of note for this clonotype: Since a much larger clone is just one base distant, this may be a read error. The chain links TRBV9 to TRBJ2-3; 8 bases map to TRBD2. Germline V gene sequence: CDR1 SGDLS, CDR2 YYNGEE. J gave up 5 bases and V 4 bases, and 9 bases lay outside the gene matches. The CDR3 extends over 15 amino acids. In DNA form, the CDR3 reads TGTGCCAGCAGCCGCAGCGGGGGCGGCATAGATACGCAGTATTTT. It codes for CASSRSGGGIDTQYF.

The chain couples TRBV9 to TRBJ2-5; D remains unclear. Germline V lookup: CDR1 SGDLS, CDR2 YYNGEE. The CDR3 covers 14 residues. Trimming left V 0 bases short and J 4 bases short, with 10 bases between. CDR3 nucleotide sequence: TGTGCCAGCAGCGTAGGTGGGAATTTAGAGACCCAGTACTTC. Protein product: CASSVGGNLETQYF.

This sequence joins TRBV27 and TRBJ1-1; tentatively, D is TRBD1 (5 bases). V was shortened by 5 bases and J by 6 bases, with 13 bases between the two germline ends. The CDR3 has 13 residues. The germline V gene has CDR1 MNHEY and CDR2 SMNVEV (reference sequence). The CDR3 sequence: CASSAALGAEAFF. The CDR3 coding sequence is TGTGCCAGCAGTGCCGCCTTAGGGGCTGAAGCTTTCTTT.

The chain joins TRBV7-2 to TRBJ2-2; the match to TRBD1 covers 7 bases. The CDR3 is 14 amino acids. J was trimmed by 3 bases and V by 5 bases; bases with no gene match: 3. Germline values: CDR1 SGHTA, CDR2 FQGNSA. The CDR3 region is CASSPGQYTGELFF. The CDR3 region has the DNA TGTGCCAGCAGCCCGGGACAGTACACCGGGGAGCTGTTTTTT.

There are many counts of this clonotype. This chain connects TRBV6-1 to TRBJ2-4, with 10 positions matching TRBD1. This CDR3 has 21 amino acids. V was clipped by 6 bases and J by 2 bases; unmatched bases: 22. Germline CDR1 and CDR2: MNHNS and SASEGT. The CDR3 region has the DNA TGTGCCAGCAGCCCCTCCCCCCGGGACAGGGGCGCAGATAAGTCCAAAAACATTCAGTACTTC. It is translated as CASSPSPRDRGADKSKNIQYF.

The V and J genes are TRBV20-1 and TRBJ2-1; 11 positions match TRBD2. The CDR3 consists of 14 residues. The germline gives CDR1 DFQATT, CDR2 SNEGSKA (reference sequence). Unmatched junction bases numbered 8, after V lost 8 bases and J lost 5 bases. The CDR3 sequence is CSFQTSGVNNEQFF. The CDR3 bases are TGCAGTTTCCAGACTAGCGGGGTCAACAATGAGCAGTTCTTC.

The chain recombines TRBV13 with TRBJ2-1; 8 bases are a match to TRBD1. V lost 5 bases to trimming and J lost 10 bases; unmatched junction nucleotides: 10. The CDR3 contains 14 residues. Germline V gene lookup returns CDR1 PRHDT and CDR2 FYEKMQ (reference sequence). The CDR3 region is CASSPRDRRVEQFF. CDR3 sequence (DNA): TGTGCCAGCAGCCCGCGGGACAGGAGAGTAGAGCAGTTCTTC.

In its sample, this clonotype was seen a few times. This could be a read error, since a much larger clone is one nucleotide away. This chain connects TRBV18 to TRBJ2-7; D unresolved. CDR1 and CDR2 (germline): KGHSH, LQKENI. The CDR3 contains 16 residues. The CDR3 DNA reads TGTGTCAGCTCACCCACCCGGCAGAGGATATCCTACGAGCAGTACTTC. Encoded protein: CVSSPTRQRISYEQYF.

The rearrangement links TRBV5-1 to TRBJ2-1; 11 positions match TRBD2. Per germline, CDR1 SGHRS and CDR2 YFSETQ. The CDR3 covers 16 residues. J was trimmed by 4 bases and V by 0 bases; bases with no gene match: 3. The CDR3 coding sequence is TGCGCCAGCAGCTTGGTAGCGGGAGGGACATACAATGAGCAGTTCTTC. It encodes CASSLVAGGTYNEQFF.

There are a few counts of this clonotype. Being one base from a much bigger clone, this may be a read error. The CDR3 bases are TGTGCCAGCTCACCACAACCAAAACGGGAGCAGTACTTC. This sequence encodes CASSPQPKREQYF. The chain joins TRBV18 to TRBJ2-7, with no clear D. The germline V and J ends were trimmed by 1 base and 7 bases, with 11 bases remaining between them. Germline CDR1 is KGHSH and CDR2 is LQKENI. The CDR3 is made up of 13 amino acids.

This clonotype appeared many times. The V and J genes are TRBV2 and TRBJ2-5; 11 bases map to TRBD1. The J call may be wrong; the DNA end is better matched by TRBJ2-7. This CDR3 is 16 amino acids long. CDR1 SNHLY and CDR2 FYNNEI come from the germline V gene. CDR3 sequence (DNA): TGTGCCAGCAGTTTTCTGGACGGGACAGGGGGACGCGAGCAGTACTTC. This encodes CASSFLDGTGGREQYF.

The CDR3: CGISQETQYF. The CDR3 DNA is TGCGGCATATCCCAAGAGACCCAGTACTTC. V is TRBV29-1 and J is TRBJ2-4; D remains unclear. The J call is doubtful: the DNA matches TRBJ2-5 better. In germline, CDR1 is SQVTM, CDR2 ANQGSEA. This CDR3 contains 10 residues.

This CDR3 reads CASSLLRSAMNTEAFF. In nucleotides, the CDR3 is TGTGCCAGCAGCTTATTAAGGAGCGCGATGAACACTGAAGCTTTCTTT. The J gene is TRBJ1-1, the V gene TRBV7-9; no clear D. There are 16 residues in the CDR3. V lost 2 bases and J lost 0, with 13 bases in between. Germline V gene sequence: CDR1 SEHNR, CDR2 FQNEAQ (reference sequence).

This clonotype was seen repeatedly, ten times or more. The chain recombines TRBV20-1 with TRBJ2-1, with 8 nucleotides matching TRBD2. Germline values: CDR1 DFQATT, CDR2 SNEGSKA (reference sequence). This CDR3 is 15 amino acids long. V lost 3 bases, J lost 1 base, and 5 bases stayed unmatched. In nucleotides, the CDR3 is TGCAGTGCTAGGGGAGCGGGGGAGTCCTACAATGAGCAGTTCTTC. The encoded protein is CSARGAGESYNEQFF.

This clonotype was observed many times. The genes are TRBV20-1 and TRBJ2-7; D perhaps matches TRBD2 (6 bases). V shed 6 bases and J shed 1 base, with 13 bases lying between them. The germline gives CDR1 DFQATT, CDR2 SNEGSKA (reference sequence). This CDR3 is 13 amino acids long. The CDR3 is CSATTGRSYEQYF. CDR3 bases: TGCAGTGCGACGACGGGGAGGTCCTACGAGCAGTACTTC.